The 21 T cell receptor beta chains in this list originate from one sample, sequenced in a study of OX40 agonist ivuxolimab in advanced cancers. The library relied on the immunoSEQ multiplex PCR assay. The table comes from immuneACCESS by way of TCRdb, which keeps in-frame sequences with V and J called. Part of the clones is missing from these tables; in studies checked, under half for an unresolved V gene and the rest for unknown reasons. The sample profile shows over 25,000 clones; around 90% of them were found once. 58% of the sample is in the top ten clones. This material consisted of CD4+ or CD8+ T cells sorted from blood, taken in a trial of the OX40 agonist ivuxolimab. Receptor source: an adult with an advanced solid tumor such as melanoma, head and neck, liver or kidney cancer.

The CDR3 protein is CATSREFQPQHF. The CDR3 DNA reads TGTGCCACCAGCAGAGAATTTCAGCCCCAGCATTTT. The chain carries TRBV15 and TRBJ1-5; D is unresolved. Trimming took off 0 bases at V and 6 bases at J, with 3 bases between the two ends. CDR1 is LNHNV and CDR2 is YYDKDF in the germline V gene (reference sequence). This CDR3 is built from 12 residues.

The chain employs TRBV4-1 and TRBJ1-1, with 8 bases fitting TRBD1. CDR1 and CDR2 from the germline V gene are MGHRA and YSYEKL. The trim removed 4 bases at V and 8 bases at J, leaving 12 bases unmatched. The CDR3 covers 15 residues. The DNA for the CDR3 is TGCGCCAGCAGCCGCGCCGGGACAGGCATAAGGGAAGCTTTCTTT. Protein product: CASSRAGTGIREAFF.

The V and J genes are TRBV29-1 and TRBJ1-1, with D unclear. Germline assignment: CDR1 SQVTM and CDR2 ANQGSEA. The CDR3 is made up of 12 amino acids. The V gene lost 5 bases and the J gene lost 2 bases, with 9 bases spanning the gap. CDR3 bases: TGCAGCGTTCCCGAGGGAAACACTGAAGCTTTCTTT. It is translated as CSVPEGNTEAFF.

The chain combines TRBV19 with TRBJ2-1; D gene unclear. This CDR3 is 11 amino acids long. V dropped 2 bases and J dropped 10 bases, with 6 bases sitting between them. Per germline, CDR1 LNHDA and CDR2 SQIVND (reference sequence). The CDR3 sequence: CASSISGEQFF. The DNA of the CDR3 is TGTGCCAGTAGTATAAGTGGGGAGCAGTTCTTC. Combining the CDR3 with reference TRBV19 and TRBJ2-1 gives the whole variable domain DGGITQSPKYLFRKEGQNVTLSCEQNLNHDAMYWYRQDPGQGLRLIYYSQIVNDFQKGDIAEGYSVSREKKESFPLTVTSAQKNPTAFYLCASSISGEQFFGPGTRLTVL.

This chain links TRBV9 with TRBJ1-6, with 9 bases fitting TRBD1. The CDR3 runs to 21 residues. Germline trimming cut 4 bases from V and 13 bases from J; bases unmatched to any gene: 30. Germline V gene data show CDR1 as SGDLS and CDR2 as YYNGEE. The CDR3 spells CASSPAGDLLGQGDIIHPLHF. CDR3 sequence (DNA): TGTGCCAGCAGCCCAGCGGGAGATCTGTTGGGACAGGGAGATATAATTCACCCCCTCCACTTT.

This sequence joins TRBV27 and TRBJ1-3; 11 bases agree with TRBD1. This CDR3 region has 18 residues. Looked up from germline, CDR1 is MNHEY and CDR2 is SMNVEV (reference sequence). The V gene end was trimmed by 6 bases and the J gene end by 5 bases; junction bases not matched to a gene: 15. The CDR3 region is CASRGNWPGTGGRNTIYF. CDR3 sequence (DNA): TGTGCCAGCAGGGGAAATTGGCCCGGGACAGGGGGTAGAAACACCATATATTTT.

This clone was detected a few times. The gene calls are TRBV27 and TRBJ2-7; 8 positions match TRBD2. This CDR3 spans 15 amino acids. CDR1 and CDR2 from the germline V gene are MNHEY and SMNVEV (reference sequence). J was trimmed by 3 bases and V by 4 bases; bases with no gene match: 8. The CDR3 DNA reads TGTGCCAGCAGTTCGGGGGGGGACGCCCTCTACGAGCAGTACTTC. Encoded protein: CASSSGGDALYEQYF.

The J gene is TRBJ1-2, the V gene TRBV25-1, with 7 bases identical to TRBD1. There are 13 residues in the CDR3. In germline, CDR1 is MGHDK, CDR2 SYGVNS. V shed 6 bases and J 6 bases; nucleotides not matched to a gene: 7. CDR3 nucleotide sequence: TGTGCCAGCAGAGGGGGCAATCGTGATGGCTACACCTTC. Its translation: CASRGGNRDGYTF.

V gene TRBV7-9 combines with J gene TRBJ1-1; the D is unclear. The CDR3 contains 12 residues. V lost 1 base and J 3 bases, leaving 3 bases between the germline ends. CDR1 and CDR2 from the germline V gene are SEHNR and FQNEAQ (reference sequence). CDR3 sequence: CASSLVDTEAFF. Here the CDR3 DNA reads TGTGCCAGCAGCTTAGTTGACACTGAAGCTTTCTTT.

With regard to this clone: Other DNA sequences in this sample translate to the same CDR3. The rearrangement joins TRBV28 to TRBJ2-7; D unresolved. The CDR3 extends over 11 amino acids. The germline gives CDR1 MDHEN, CDR2 SYDVKM. V was pared by 4 bases and J by 0 bases, with 1 base between. DNA of the CDR3: TGTGCCAGCAGTTACTCCTACGAGCAGTACTTC. As protein: CASSYSYEQYF.

This chain uses TRBV7-2 with TRBJ1-4, with D unresolved. The CDR3 contains 15 residues. V was cut by 5 bases and J by 4 bases, with 14 bases left in between. Germline V lookup: CDR1 SGHTA, CDR2 FQGNSA. The CDR3: CASSPVAGSNEKLFF. DNA for the CDR3: TGTGCCAGCAGCCCCGTGGCAGGCAGTAATGAAAAACTGTTTTTT.

This sequence joins TRBV5-8 and TRBJ1-5; D remains unclear. The ends were cut back, 4 bases at V and 6 bases at J, with 17 bases in the middle. The CDR3 runs to 15 residues. CDR1 is SGHTS and CDR2 is YDEGEE in the germline V gene. CDR3 region: CASSPGLTGTQPQHF. The DNA for the CDR3 is TGTGCCAGCAGCCCCGGGCTTACTGGCACTCAGCCCCAGCATTTT.

The chain carries TRBV7-9 and TRBJ1-1, with D hard to call. Germline CDR1 and CDR2: SEHNR and FQNEAQ (reference sequence). The V gene lost 0 bases and the J gene lost 4 bases, with 18 bases spanning the gap. The CDR3 totals 17 residues. CDR3: CASSLAAVEVGGTEAFF. For the CDR3, the DNA is TGTGCCAGCAGCTTAGCAGCAGTTGAGGTGGGCGGCACTGAAGCTTTCTTT.

This clone was observed a single time. The V and J genes are TRBV7-2 and TRBJ1-5, with a possible D match to TRBD1 (6 bases). There are 17 residues in the CDR3. With 2 bases removed from V and 2 bases from J, the gap between germline ends came to 16 bases. Germline V CDR1 and CDR2: SGHTA, FQGNSA. The CDR3 DNA reads TGTGCCAGCAGCTTACAGGGGTACGTCGGTCGCAATCAGCCCCAGCATTTT. Translation gives CASSLQGYVGRNQPQHF.

This clone was observed a single time. The chain couples TRBV4-1 to TRBJ1-1; D is unresolved. This CDR3 comprises 11 residues. The V end was cut by 6 bases, the J end by 5 bases, with 7 bases between. Germline V CDR1 and CDR2: MGHRA, YSYEKL. The CDR3 bases are TGCGCCAGCAGTAGTGGGACTGAAGCTTTCTTT. Translated: CASSSGTEAFF.

In its sample, this clone was seen a few times. This sequence joins TRBV29-1 and TRBJ1-1; the D is unclear. Germline V gene data show CDR1 as SQVTM and CDR2 as ANQGSEA. The CDR3 is 11 residues long. V was pared by 3 bases and J by 1 base, with 3 bases between. For the CDR3, the DNA is TGCAGCGTTGAGTGGAACACTGAAGCTTTCTTT. It is translated as CSVEWNTEAFF.

As to this clone: One end of the junction varies from germline; a read error may be responsible. The genes are TRBV6-5 and TRBJ2-7, with a tentative D call TRBD1 (5 bases). The CDR3 loop spans 12 amino acids. Germline lookup yields CDR1 MNHEY and CDR2 SVGAGI. In nucleotides, the CDR3 is TGTGCCAGCAGTTACTCTCAGGGTTACTTAGACTTC. Its protein product is CASSYSQGYLDF.

The chain's CDR3 is CASSLDIATYEQYF. CDR3 sequence (DNA): TGTGCCAGCAGCTTGGACATTGCGACCTACGAGCAGTACTTC. The chain employs TRBV5-4 and TRBJ2-7; D is uncertain. Germline V gives CDR1 SGHNT, CDR2 YYREEE (reference sequence). Deletions cut 0 bases from V and 2 bases from J, with 9 bases between. This CDR3 is 14 amino acids long.

J is TRBJ2-1 and V is TRBV28, with 16 positions matching TRBD2. Germline V CDR1 and CDR2: MDHEN, SYDVKM. The CDR3 runs to 17 residues. V shed 10 bases and J 3 bases; nucleotides not matched to a gene: 9. The CDR3 reads CATWGLAGGQVYNEQFF. The CDR3 nucleotides are TGTGCCACATGGGGACTAGCGGGGGGGCAGGTCTACAATGAGCAGTTCTTC.

J is TRBJ2-5 and V is TRBV15; D is tentatively TRBD1 or TRBD2 (5 bases each). The V and J ends lost 6 bases and 2 bases respectively, with 19 bases between them. Germline V gives CDR1 LNHNV, CDR2 YYDKDF (reference sequence). This CDR3 is built from 16 residues. The CDR3 DNA follows: TGTGCCACCAGGGCCTCGATTGGGGGAGCACAAGAGACCCAGTACTTC. Protein sequence: CATRASIGGAQETQYF.

In its sample, this clone is medium-sized. This chain uses TRBV29-1 with TRBJ2-3; a weak D match, TRBD1 (5 bases). CDR1 and CDR2 (germline): SQVTM, ANQGSEA. V was shortened by 7 bases and J by 3 bases, with 11 bases between the two germline ends. The CDR3 consists of 12 residues. For the CDR3, the DNA is TGCAGCGCTCTAGACAGAACAGATACGCAGTATTTT. It translates to CSALDRTDTQYF.